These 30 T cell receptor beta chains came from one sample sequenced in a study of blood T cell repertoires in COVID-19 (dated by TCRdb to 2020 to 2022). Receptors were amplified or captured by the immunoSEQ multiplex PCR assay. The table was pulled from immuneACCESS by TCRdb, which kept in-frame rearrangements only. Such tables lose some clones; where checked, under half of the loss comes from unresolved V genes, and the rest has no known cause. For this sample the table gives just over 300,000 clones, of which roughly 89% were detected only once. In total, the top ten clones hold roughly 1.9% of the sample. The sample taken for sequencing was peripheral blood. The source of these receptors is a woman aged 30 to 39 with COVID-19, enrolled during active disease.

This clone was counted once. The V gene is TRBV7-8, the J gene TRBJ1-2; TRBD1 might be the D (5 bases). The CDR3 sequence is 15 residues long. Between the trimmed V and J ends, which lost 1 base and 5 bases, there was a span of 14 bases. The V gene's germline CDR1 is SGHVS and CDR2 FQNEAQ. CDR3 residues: CASSLGSGMGYGYTF. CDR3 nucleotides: TGTGCCAGCAGCTTAGGGTCAGGGATGGGGTATGGCTACACCTTC.

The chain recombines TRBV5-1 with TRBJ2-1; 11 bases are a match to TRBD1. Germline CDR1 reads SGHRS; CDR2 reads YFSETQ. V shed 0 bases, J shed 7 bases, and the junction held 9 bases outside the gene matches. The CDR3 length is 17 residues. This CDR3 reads CASSLVGQGASGNEQFF. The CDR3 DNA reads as TGCGCCAGCAGCTTGGTCGGACAGGGGGCGTCGGGGAATGAGCAGTTCTTC.

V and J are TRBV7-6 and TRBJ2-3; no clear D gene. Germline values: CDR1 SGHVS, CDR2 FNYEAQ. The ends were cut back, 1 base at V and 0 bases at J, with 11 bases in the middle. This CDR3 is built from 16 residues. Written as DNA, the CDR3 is TGTGCCAGCAGCTTAGAACCGACTGTGAGCACAGATACGCAGTATTTT. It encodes CASSLEPTVSTDTQYF.

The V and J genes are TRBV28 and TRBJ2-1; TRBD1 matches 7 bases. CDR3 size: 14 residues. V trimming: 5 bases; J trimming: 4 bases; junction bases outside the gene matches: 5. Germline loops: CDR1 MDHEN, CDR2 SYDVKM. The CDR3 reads CASSPGGPYNEQFF. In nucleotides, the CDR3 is TGTGCCAGCAGTCCAGGGGGACCTTACAATGAGCAGTTCTTC.

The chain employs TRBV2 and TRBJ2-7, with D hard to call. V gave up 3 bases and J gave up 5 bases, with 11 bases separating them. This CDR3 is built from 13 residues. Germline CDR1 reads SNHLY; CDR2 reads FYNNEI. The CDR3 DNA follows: TGTGCCAGCAGTGATGGTCGCCGGGACGAGCAGTACTTC. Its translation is CASSDGRRDEQYF.

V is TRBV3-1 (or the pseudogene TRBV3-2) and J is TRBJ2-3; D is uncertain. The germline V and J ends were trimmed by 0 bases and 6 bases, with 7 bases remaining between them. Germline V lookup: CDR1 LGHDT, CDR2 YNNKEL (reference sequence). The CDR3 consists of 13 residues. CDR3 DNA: TGTGCCAGCAGCCAAGACTCCGGGGATACGCAGTATTTT. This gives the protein CASSQDSGDTQYF.

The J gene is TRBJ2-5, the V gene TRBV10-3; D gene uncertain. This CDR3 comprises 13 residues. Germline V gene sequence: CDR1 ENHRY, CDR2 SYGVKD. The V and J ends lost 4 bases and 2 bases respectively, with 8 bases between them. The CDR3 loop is CAISAVVQETQYF. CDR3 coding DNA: TGTGCCATCAGTGCGGTAGTACAAGAGACCCAGTACTTC.

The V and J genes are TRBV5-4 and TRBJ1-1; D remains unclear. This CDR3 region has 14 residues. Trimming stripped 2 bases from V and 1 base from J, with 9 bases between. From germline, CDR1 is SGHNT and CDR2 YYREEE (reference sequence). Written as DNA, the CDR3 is TGTGCCAGCAGCTTTGCCGGGAAGAACACTGAAGCTTTCTTT. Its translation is CASSFAGKNTEAFF.

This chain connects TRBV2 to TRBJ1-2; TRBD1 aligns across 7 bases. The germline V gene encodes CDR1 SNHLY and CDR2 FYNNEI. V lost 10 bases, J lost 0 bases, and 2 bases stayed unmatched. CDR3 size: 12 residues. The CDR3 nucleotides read TGTGCCACGGGACAGCCTAACTATGGCTACACCTTC. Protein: CATGQPNYGYTF.

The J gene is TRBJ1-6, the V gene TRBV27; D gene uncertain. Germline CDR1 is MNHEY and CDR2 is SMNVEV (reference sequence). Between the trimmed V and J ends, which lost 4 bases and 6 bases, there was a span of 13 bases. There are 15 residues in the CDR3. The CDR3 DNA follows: TGTGCCAGCAGTTCCACGGGGAATGGTAATTCACCCCTCCACTTT. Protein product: CASSSTGNGNSPLHF.

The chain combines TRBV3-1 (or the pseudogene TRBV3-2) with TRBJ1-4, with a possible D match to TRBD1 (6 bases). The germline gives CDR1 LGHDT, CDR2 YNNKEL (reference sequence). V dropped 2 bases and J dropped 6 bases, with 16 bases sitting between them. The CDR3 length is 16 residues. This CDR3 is CASSQLTDRPDEKLFF. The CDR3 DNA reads TGTGCCAGCAGCCAACTGACCGACAGGCCGGATGAAAAACTGTTTTTT.

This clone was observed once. The CDR3 loop reads CASSPPRNRGEAFF. The DNA of the CDR3 is TGTGCCAGCAGTCCGCCGCGAAACAGGGGAGAAGCTTTCTTT. This rearrangement joins TRBV27 to TRBJ1-1, with 7 bases lining up with TRBD1. V gave up 5 bases and J gave up 8 bases; unmatched junction bases: 11. Germline-derived CDR1 and CDR2 are MNHEY and SMNVEV (reference sequence). The CDR3 runs to 14 residues.

The CDR3 coding sequence is TGTGCCAGCTCACCAGGAGGAAACAGCCTTAGCAATCAGCCCCAGCATTTT. Translating it yields CASSPGGNSLSNQPQHF. The chain uses TRBV18 and TRBJ1-5, with unresolved D. Germline CDR1 KGHSH, CDR2 LQKENI. The V end lost 2 bases, the J end lost 0 bases, and 14 bases lay between the germline ends. The CDR3 is 17 amino acids.

The CDR3 DNA sequence: TGTGCCAGCAGCGTAGGGCAGGGGCCGACTGAAGCTTTCTTT. Protein product: CASSVGQGPTEAFF. The rearrangement links TRBV9 to TRBJ1-1, with a weak D call TRBD1 (6 bases). Germline CDR1 is SGDLS and CDR2 is YYNGEE. The CDR3 sequence is 14 residues long. The ends were cut back, 0 bases at V and 5 bases at J, with 11 bases in the middle.

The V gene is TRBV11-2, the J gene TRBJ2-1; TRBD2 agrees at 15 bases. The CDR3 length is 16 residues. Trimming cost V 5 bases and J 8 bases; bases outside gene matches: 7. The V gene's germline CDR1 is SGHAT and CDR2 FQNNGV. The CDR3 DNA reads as TGTGCCAGCAGCGGACGGACTAGCGGGGGGGCCCATGAGCAGTTCTTC. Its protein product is CASSGRTSGGAHEQFF.

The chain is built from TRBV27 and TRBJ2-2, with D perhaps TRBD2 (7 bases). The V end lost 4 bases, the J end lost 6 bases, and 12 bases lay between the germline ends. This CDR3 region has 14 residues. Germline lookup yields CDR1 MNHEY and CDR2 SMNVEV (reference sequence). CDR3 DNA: TGTGCCAGCAGTTCCCTCGGGGGGCCCGGGGAGCTGTTTTTT. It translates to CASSSLGGPGELFF.

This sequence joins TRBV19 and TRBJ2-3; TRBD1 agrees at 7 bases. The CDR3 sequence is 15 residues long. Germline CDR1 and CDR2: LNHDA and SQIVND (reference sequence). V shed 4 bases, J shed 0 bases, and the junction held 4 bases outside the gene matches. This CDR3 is CASSKEGASTDTQYF. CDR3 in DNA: TGTGCCAGTAGTAAAGAGGGGGCTAGCACAGATACGCAGTATTTT.

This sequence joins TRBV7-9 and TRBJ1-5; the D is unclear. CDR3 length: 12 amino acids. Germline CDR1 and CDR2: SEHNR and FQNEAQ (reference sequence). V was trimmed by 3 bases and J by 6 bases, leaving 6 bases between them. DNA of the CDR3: TGTGCCAGCAGCTTCGGAGGTCAGCCCCAGCATTTT. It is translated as CASSFGGQPQHF.

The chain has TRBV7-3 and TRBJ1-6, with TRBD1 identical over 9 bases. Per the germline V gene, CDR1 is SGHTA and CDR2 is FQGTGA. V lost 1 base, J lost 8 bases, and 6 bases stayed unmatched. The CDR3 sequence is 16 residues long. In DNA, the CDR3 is TGTGCCAGCAGCTTAATGCCGGGACAGGGCGATTCACCCCTCCACTTT. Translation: CASSLMPGQGDSPLHF. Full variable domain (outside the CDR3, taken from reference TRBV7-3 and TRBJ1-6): GAGVSQTPSNKVTEKGKYVELRCDPISGHTALYWYRQSLGQGPEFLIYFQGTGAADDSGLPNDRFFAVRPEGSVSTLKIQRTERGDSAVYLCASSLMPGQGDSPLHFGNGTRLTVT.

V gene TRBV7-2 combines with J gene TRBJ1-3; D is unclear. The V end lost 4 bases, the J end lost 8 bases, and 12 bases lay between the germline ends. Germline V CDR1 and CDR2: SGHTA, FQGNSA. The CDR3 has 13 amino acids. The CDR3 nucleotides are TGTGCCAGCAGCTCCGGCGGCGTGGACACCATATATTTT. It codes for CASSSGGVDTIYF.

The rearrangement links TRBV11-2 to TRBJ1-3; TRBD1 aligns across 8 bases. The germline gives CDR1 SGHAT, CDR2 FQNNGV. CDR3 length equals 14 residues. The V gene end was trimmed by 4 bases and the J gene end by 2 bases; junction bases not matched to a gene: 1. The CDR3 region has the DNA TGTGCCAGCAGCTCGGACAGGGCTGGAAACACCATATATTTT. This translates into CASSSDRAGNTIYF.

The CDR3 spells CASSQDFRGPMLGNTIYF. CDR3 nucleotides: TGCGCCAGCAGCCAAGATTTTAGGGGGCCCATGCTTGGAAACACCATATATTTT. V gene TRBV4-1 combines with J gene TRBJ1-3, with TRBD1 matching 7 bases. V dropped 0 bases and J dropped 3; count of bases not matched to a gene: 11. CDR3 length equals 18 residues. The germline V gene encodes CDR1 MGHRA and CDR2 YSYEKL.

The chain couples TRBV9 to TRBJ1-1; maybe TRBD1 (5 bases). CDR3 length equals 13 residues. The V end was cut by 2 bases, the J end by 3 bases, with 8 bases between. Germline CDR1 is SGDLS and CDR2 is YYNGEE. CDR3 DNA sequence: TGTGCCAGCAGCGTTGGGGGGTACACTGAAGCTTTCTTT. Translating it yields CASSVGGYTEAFF.

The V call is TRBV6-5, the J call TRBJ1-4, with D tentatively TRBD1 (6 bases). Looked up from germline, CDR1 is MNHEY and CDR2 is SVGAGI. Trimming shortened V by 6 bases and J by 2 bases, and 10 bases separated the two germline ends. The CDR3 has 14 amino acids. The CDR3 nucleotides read TGTGCCAGCAGCCGGGGGGGCACTAATGAAAAACTGTTTTTT. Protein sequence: CASSRGGTNEKLFF.

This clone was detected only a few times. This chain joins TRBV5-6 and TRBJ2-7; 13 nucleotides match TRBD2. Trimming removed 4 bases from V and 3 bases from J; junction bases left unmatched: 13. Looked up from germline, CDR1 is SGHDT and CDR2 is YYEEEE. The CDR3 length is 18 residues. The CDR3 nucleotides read TGTGCCAGCAGCGCCGGACTAGCGGGGGTCCAAACTCACTACGAGCAGTACTTC. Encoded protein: CASSAGLAGVQTHYEQYF.

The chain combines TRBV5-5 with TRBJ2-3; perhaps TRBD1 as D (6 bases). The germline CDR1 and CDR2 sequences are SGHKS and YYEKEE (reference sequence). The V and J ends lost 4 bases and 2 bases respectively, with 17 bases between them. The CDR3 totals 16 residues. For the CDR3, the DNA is TGTGCCAGCAGCATTACCCGGGACACCTTCACAGATACGCAGTATTTT. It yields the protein CASSITRDTFTDTQYF.

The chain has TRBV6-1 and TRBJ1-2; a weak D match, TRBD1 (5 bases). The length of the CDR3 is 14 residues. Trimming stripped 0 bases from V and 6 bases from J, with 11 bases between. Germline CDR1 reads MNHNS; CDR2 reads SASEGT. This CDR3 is CASSEALLQDGYTF. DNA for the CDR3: TGTGCCAGCAGTGAAGCGCTTTTACAGGATGGCTACACCTTC.

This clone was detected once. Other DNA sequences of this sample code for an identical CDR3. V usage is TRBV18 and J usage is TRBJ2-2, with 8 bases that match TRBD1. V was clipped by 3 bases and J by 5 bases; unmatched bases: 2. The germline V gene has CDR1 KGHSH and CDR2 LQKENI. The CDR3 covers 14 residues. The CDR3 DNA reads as TGTGCCAGCTCACCCCGGACAGGGACCGGGGAGCTGTTTTTT. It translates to CASSPRTGTGELFF.

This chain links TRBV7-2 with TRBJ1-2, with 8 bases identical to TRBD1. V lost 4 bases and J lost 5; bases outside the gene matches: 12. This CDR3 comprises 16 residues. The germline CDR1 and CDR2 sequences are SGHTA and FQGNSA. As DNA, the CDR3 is TGTGCCAGCAGCTCCGGAGACTATAGGACAGGGTATGGCTACACCTTC. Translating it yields CASSSGDYRTGYGYTF.

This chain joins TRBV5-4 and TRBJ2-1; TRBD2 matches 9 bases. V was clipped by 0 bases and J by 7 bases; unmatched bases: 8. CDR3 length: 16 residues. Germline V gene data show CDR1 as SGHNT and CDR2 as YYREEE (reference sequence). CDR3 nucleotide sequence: TGTGCCAGCAGCTTGGTGGTAGCGGGGGTGGGGAATGAGCAGTTCTTC. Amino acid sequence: CASSLVVAGVGNEQFF. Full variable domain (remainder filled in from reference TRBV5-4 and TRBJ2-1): ETGVTQSPTHLIKTRGQQVTLRCSSQSGHNTVSWYQQALGQGPQFIFQYYREEENGRGNFPPRFSGLQFPNYSSELNVNALELDDSALYLCASSLVVAGVGNEQFFGPGTRLTVL.